This T cell receptor beta chain was captured in a study of blood T cell repertoires in COVID-19. The germline V gene has CDR1 MNHEY and CDR2 SVGEGT. V shed 4 bases, J shed 4 bases, and the junction held 9 bases outside the gene matches. The CDR3 runs to 15 residues. Method: immunoSEQ multiplex PCR; TCRdb's copy keeps in-frame clones and lacks some. The repertoire consists of roughly 210,000 clones, with around 86% occurring once and the leading ten covering roughly 7.2%. This chain joins TRBV6-2 or TRBV6-3 and TRBJ2-5, with TRBD2 identical over 7 bases. Sample: PBMCs or T cells enriched from blood (not recorded which). This TCR was recovered from a young man in a cohort exposed to, infected with or recovered from COVID-19 (not recorded which). CDR3 sequence: CASSSGSGPPETQYF. The CDR3 bases are TGTGCCAGCAGTTCGGGTAGCGGGCCCCCAGAGACCCAGTACTTC.